These T cell receptor beta chains were read from a single sample in a study of T-cell memory formation after mild COVID-19. TCRdb recomputed calls from the 5' RACE reads with MiXCR, one row per CDR3 protein. The sample lists roughly 160,000 distinct CDR3 sequences, around a tenth occurring once. The sequenced sample consisted of PBMCs or a T cell subset sorted from them (not recorded which). These receptors were obtained from a man between 18 and 29 years old who had mild COVID-19 (a few samples of this study predate the infection). Cell type and time point are not known. Both conserved end residues are part of each CDR3. A D gene is named only where the DNA matches it firmly. Size values are once, few and many counts, or a class for expanded clones, and some rows have none.

J gene	clone size	D gene	V gene	CDR3 protein	CDR3 DNA
TRBJ1-4	.	.	TRBV3-1	CASSQGGRNEKLFF	TGTGCCAGCAGCCAAGGGGGCAGGAATGAAAAACTGTTTTTT
TRBJ2-1	few	.	TRBV10-3	CAISGPRARTKYNEQFF	TGTGCCATCAGTGGGCCCCGAGCGCGGACTAAATACAATGAGCAGTTCTTC
TRBJ2-3	few	.	TRBV7-3	CASTKNGGATDTQYF	TGTGCCAGCACCAAAAACGGAGGGGCCACAGATACGCAGTATTTT
TRBJ1-3	few	.	TRBV7-2	CASSLIRGAGNTIYF	TGTGCCAGCAGCTTAATCCGGGGGGCAGGAAACACCATATATTTT
TRBJ2-7	.	TRBD1	TRBV3-1	CASSPTGIYEQYF	TGTGCCAGCTCCCCGACAGGGATCTACGAGCAGTACTTC
TRBJ1-5	few	.	TRBV6-6	CASSYIPEDRGAQPQHF	TGTGCCAGCAGTTACATCCCTGAAGATCGAGGGGCCCAGCCCCAGCATTTT
TRBJ2-3	many	TRBD1	TRBV20-1	CSAYRGRSTDTQYF	TGCAGTGCGTACAGGGGGCGAAGCACAGATACGCAGTATTTT
TRBJ2-5	.	.	TRBV5-1	CASSLRLGGQETQYF	TGCGCCAGCAGCTTGCGGTTGGGGGGCCAAGAGACCCAGTACTTC
TRBJ2-1	.	.	TRBV20-1	CSARDPGTISYNEQFF	TGCAGTGCTAGGGACCCCGGGACCATATCCTACAATGAGCAGTTCTTC
TRBJ2-3	many	TRBD2	TRBV9	CASSSPSGGRTDTQYF	TGTGCCAGCAGCTCTCCAAGCGGGGGGCGCACAGATACGCAGTATTTT
TRBJ2-2	few	TRBD2	TRBV3-1	CASSPAGLAGGKTGELFF	TGTGCCAGCAGCCCCGCCGGACTAGCGGGGGGTAAAACCGGGGAGCTGTTTTTT
TRBJ2-6	.	.	TRBV5-1	CASSPGGPGANVLTF	TGCGCCAGCAGCCCCGGCGGGCCTGGGGCCAACGTCCTGACTTTC
TRBJ2-3	many	.	TRBV5-1	CASSPGLNTDTQYF	TGCGCCAGCAGCCCGGGACTCAACACAGATACGCAGTATTTT
TRBJ1-1	few	.	TRBV5-1	CASSLAAGGLNTEAFF	TGCGCCAGCAGCTTGGCCGCGGGGGGCCTGAACACTGAAGCTTTCTTT
TRBJ1-1	.	.	TRBV7-2	CASSPQGYNTEAFF	TGTGCCAGCAGCCCTCAGGGGTACAACACTGAAGCTTTCTTT
TRBJ2-3	many	.	TRBV4-1	CASSQDPARGGRARSTDTQYF	TGCGCCAGCAGCCAAGACCCGGCTAGGGGCGGCCGAGCTCGTAGCACAGATACGCAGTATTTT
TRBJ2-5	many	.	TRBV5-1	CASTRDLETQYF	TGCGCCAGCACCCGGGACCTAGAGACCCAGTACTTC
TRBJ2-3	.	TRBD2	TRBV7-3	CASSLTGTTPTQYF	TGTGCCAGCAGCTTAACTGGGACTACCCCTACGCAGTATTTT
TRBJ1-6	.	.	TRBV2	CASIGGGLGSPLHF	TGTGCCAGCATCGGCGGCGGGTTAGGTTCACCCCTCCACTTT
TRBJ1-4	few	TRBD1	TRBV5-1	CASSAQGASGEKLFF	TGCGCCAGCAGCGCGCAGGGGGCGAGTGGTGAAAAACTGTTTTTT
TRBJ1-3	few	.	TRBV20-1	CSARRSGSGNTIYF	TGCAGTGCCCGACGGAGCGGCTCTGGAAACACCATATATTTT
TRBJ1-5	few	.	TRBV6-5	CASRPVSFFEPQHF	TGTGCCAGCAGACCTGTGAGTTTTTTTGAGCCCCAGCATTTT
TRBJ1-2	few	.	TRBV6-5	CASSYSPGLGYGYTF	TGTGCCAGCAGTTACAGTCCGGGACTCGGGTATGGCTACACCTTC
TRBJ1-4	few	.	TRBV7-9	CASSFFATNEKLFF	TGTGCCAGCAGCTTTTTTGCAACTAATGAAAAACTGTTTTTT
TRBJ1-1	few	TRBD1	TRBV3-1	CASSYSLGTGTTEAFF	TGTGCCAGCAGCTACTCCCTAGGGACAGGGACCACTGAAGCTTTCTTT
TRBJ2-3	many	TRBD2	TRBV7-9	CASSRLAGATDTQYF	TGTGCCAGCAGCAGACTAGCGGGGGCCACAGATACGCAGTATTTT
TRBJ1-6	.	.	TRBV5-1	CASSILPTGTGSPLHF	TGCGCCAGCAGCATCCTCCCGACAGGCACGGGTTCACCCCTCCACTTT
TRBJ2-1	.	TRBD2	TRBV7-3	CASSLGLAGRNEQFF	TGTGCCAGCAGCTTAGGACTAGCGGGGAGAAATGAGCAGTTCTTC
TRBJ2-3	few	.	TRBV7-2	CASSLGPPKRRDTQYF	TGTGCCAGCAGCTTAGGGCCCCCGAAGCGGAGGGATACGCAGTATTTT
TRBJ2-3	.	TRBD1	TRBV25-1	CASSGTGADTQYF	TGTGCCAGCAGTGGGACAGGGGCAGATACGCAGTATTTT
TRBJ1-1	.	.	TRBV4-2	CASSQPGGREGLAFF	TGTGCCAGCAGCCAACCGGGGGGCCGGGAGGGGTTAGCTTTCTTT
TRBJ2-1	few	.	TRBV10-2	CASVTGTPNNEQFF	TGCGCCTCCGTAACCGGGACCCCGAACAATGAGCAGTTCTTC
TRBJ1-1	.	.	TRBV18	CASSPLGTPGTEAFF	TGTGCCAGCTCACCCCTCGGGACACCCGGCACTGAAGCTTTCTTT
TRBJ2-7	.	.	TRBV5-1	CASSLAEGDRNEQYF	TGCGCCAGCAGCTTGGCCGAGGGGGATCGTAACGAGCAGTACTTC
TRBJ1-5	few	.	TRBV12-3/TRBV12-4	CASMSQDGQPQHF	TGTGCCAGCATGAGCCAGGATGGTCAGCCCCAGCATTTT
TRBJ2-1	.	TRBD2	TRBV19	CASRRGTNYNEQFF	TGTGCCAGTAGGCGGGGGACGAACTACAATGAGCAGTTCTTC
TRBJ1-1	.	.	TRBV12-3/TRBV12-4	CASSTQQGTHAEAFF	TGTGCCAGCAGTACCCAACAGGGAACCCATGCTGAAGCTTTCTTT
TRBJ2-7	few	.	TRBV6-2/TRBV6-3	CASSDIYEQYF	TGTGCCAGCAGCGACATTTACGAGCAGTACTTC
TRBJ2-3	.	.	TRBV6-6	CASSPSGVGTDTQYF	TGTGCCAGCAGCCCCTCGGGAGTCGGCACAGATACGCAGTATTTT
TRBJ2-5	few	TRBD1	TRBV7-2	CASSRDRGKETQYF	TGTGCCAGCAGCCGGGACAGGGGAAAAGAGACCCAGTACTTC
TRBJ2-5	many	.	TRBV20-1	CSASPLARETQYF	TGCAGTGCTAGTCCGTTGGCTAGAGAGACCCAGTACTTC
TRBJ2-5	.	.	TRBV5-1	CASSLGTAGQETQYF	TGCGCCAGCAGCTTAGGAACCGCCGGGCAAGAGACCCAGTACTTC
TRBJ1-2	few	TRBD1	TRBV6-5	CASSHRGTGGGGYTF	TGTGCCAGCAGCCATCGAGGGACAGGGGGCGGTGGCTACACCTTC
TRBJ2-1	.	.	TRBV7-9	CASSPGWIEQFF	TGTGCCAGCAGCCCCGGCTGGATTGAGCAGTTCTTC
TRBJ2-2	few	.	TRBV5-1	CASSPASVNTGELFF	TGCGCCAGCAGCCCGGCATCAGTGAACACCGGGGAGCTGTTTTTT
TRBJ2-1	.	.	TRBV20-1	CSALNVGTKEQFF	TGCAGTGCTCTCAACGTGGGTACAAAAGAGCAGTTCTTC
TRBJ2-7	few	.	TRBV12-3/TRBV12-4	CASSLIRTYEQYF	TGTGCCAGCAGTTTGATAAGAACCTACGAGCAGTACTTC
TRBJ2-2	few	TRBD1	TRBV5-1	CASSLATGGAIGELFF	TGCGCCAGCAGCTTGGCTACAGGGGGCGCGATCGGGGAGCTGTTTTTT
TRBJ1-6	few	TRBD1	TRBV7-3	CASSPDRNSPLHF	TGTGCCAGCAGCCCGGACAGGAATTCACCCCTCCACTTT
TRBJ2-5	few	.	TRBV7-6	CASSLGVGGEETQYF	TGTGCCAGCAGCTTAGGGGTCGGGGGCGAGGAGACCCAGTACTTC
TRBJ2-5	.	TRBD2	TRBV5-1	CASSLISGDQETQYF	TGCGCCAGCAGCTTGATTAGCGGGGACCAAGAGACCCAGTACTTC
TRBJ2-5	few	TRBD2	TRBV30	CAWSLLGDSGGRTQYF	TGTGCCTGGAGTTTACTCGGGGATAGCGGGGGTCGGACCCAGTACTTC
TRBJ1-2	few	.	TRBV6-2/TRBV6-3	CASSYSRESHGYTF	TGTGCCAGCAGTTACTCCCGGGAGAGTCATGGCTACACCTTC